A selection of T cell receptor beta chains follows, all from one sample in a study of T cell clusters in autoimmune cytopenias. With the multiplex PCR reads reprocessed, TCRdb shows one record per CDR3 protein and no DNA. The repertoire table contains several thousand distinct CDR3 sequences. Sequences were obtained from peripheral blood. Source of these receptors: a human donor with an autoimmune cytopenia or autoimmune hepatitis (not recorded which). Each CDR3 is given with its conserved first and last residue. Each record gives: J gene, clone size, V gene, CDR3 protein. Rows may omit the clone size; those that give it use once, few, many or a size class.

>TRBJ2-1|medium-sized|TRBV12-3/TRBV12-4
CASSPSGGARISEQFF
>TRBJ2-2|large|TRBV29-1
CSVAKTGDTGELFF
>TRBJ1-1|-|TRBV19
CASSLGTGLMNTEAFF
>TRBJ1-4|medium-sized|TRBV12-3/TRBV12-4
CASRILKYGTNEKLFF
>TRBJ1-5|-|TRBV11-2
CASSLWENQPQHF
>TRBJ1-3|-|TRBV6-6
CASSPPGSLGASGNTIYF
>TRBJ1-5|-|TRBV6-5
CASSTQFNQPQHF
>TRBJ1-6|medium-sized|TRBV27
CASSFAQGISPLHF
>TRBJ2-2|medium-sized|TRBV4-3
CASSQSRNTGELFF
>TRBJ2-7|medium-sized|TRBV6-5
CASSYREAYEQYF
>TRBJ1-1|-|TRBV7-9
CASSLGTGTFGTEAFF
>TRBJ2-5|-|TRBV10-3
CVISDSLGLAGGQRGTQYF
>TRBJ2-3|medium-sized|TRBV18
CASSPRTGSTDTQYF
>TRBJ2-1|-|TRBV5-4
CASSFSRMTDEQFF
>TRBJ2-3|-|TRBV27
CASSLDLETRPDTQYF
>TRBJ2-3|medium-sized|TRBV19
CASSAAGTDTQYF
>TRBJ1-4|-|TRBV21-1
CASCKISAGNEKLFF
>TRBJ2-5|medium-sized|TRBV19
CASSISGYGVETQYF
>TRBJ2-1|-|TRBV2
CASSLSNNEQFF
>TRBJ2-1|medium-sized|TRBV6-5
CASSIRQTSYNEQFF
>TRBJ1-5|-|TRBV19
CASSDRGPNQPQHF
>TRBJ1-1|-|TRBV6-2/TRBV6-3
CASSLLGARSGTEAFF
>TRBJ1-4|-|TRBV6-1
CASSGYNRGRSEKLFF
>TRBJ2-5|-|TRBV19
CASTWGLAVQETQYF
>TRBJ2-5|-|TRBV12-3/TRBV12-4
CASSLSGKETQYF
>TRBJ1-1|-|TRBV15
CATSRDRGDTEAFF
>TRBJ2-7|-|TRBV6-6
CASSYRGFYEQYF
>TRBJ2-2|medium-sized|TRBV6-5
CASSYTGGNGDGELFF
>TRBJ1-6|medium-sized|TRBV5-1
CASSAGTGVDSPLHF
>TRBJ2-7|-|TRBV6-5
CASRHSALSGDSYEQYF
>TRBJ2-5|-|TRBV4-3
CASSQALGTSGYQETQYF
>TRBJ2-7|-|TRBV6-5
CASSYSKLAGAEQYF
>TRBJ2-1|medium-sized|TRBV27
CASSLRERHEQFF
>TRBJ1-4|medium-sized|TRBV6-5
CASSYDLGDKLFF
>TRBJ2-5|-|TRBV6-1
CASSYSMGGRYRETQYF
>TRBJ2-1|medium-sized|TRBV5-6
CASSFRARLNEQFF
>TRBJ1-2|-|TRBV12-3/TRBV12-4
CASMGSSYGYTF
>TRBJ1-2|-|TRBV14
CASSYGLRGGQLNYGYTF
>TRBJ2-2|-|TRBV14
CASSPSRVSGELFF
>TRBJ1-1|-|TRBV4-2
CASSQDRGITEAFF
>TRBJ2-3|medium-sized|TRBV19
CASSPSTDTQYF